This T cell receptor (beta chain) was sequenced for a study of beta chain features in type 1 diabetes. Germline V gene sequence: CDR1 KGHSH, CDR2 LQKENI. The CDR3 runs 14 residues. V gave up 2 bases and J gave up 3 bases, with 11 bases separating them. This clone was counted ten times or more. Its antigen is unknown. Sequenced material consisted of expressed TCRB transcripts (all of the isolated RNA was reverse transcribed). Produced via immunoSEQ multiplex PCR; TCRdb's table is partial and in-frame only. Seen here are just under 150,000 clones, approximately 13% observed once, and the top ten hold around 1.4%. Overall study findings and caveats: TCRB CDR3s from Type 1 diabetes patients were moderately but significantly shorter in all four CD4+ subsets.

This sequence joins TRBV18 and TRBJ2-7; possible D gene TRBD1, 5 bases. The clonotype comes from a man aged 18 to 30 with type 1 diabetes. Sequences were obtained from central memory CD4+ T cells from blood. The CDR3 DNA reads TGTGCCAGCTCACCAAGTCGACAGCTCTACGAGCAGTACTTC. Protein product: CASSPSRQLYEQYF.